This T cell receptor (beta chain) was observed in a study of blood T cell repertoires in COVID-19. Study-level background: Samples of COVID-19 (acute and convalescent) were obtained from the United States, Italy and Spain. PBMCs, B-cell-depleted T cells, or T cells provided the cDNA or gDNA that made up the material.

As processed by the authors: Estimation of nucleated cell counts relied on the amplification of reference gene primers. Sequencing was performed with immunoSEQ multiplex PCR; in TCRdb, only in-frame clones are kept and a portion is missing. The D gene and trimming were derived from the DNA, and the V and J assignments and clone size from that table. This table has around 34,000 clones, approximately 83% appearing once. Trimming removed 4 bases from V and 5 bases from J, with 9 bases in between. The CDR3 sequence is 11 residues long. Germline V gene lookup returns CDR1 GTSNPN and CDR2 SVGIG (reference sequence).

Source material: peripheral blood. V and J are TRBV30 and TRBJ2-7, with D possibly matching TRBD2 (6 bases). The TCR was taken from a man between 50 and 59 years old with acute or convalescent COVID-19. This CDR3 reads CAWTTGDEQYF. CDR3 sequence (DNA): TGTGCCTGGACTACGGGGGACGAGCAGTACTTC.